This entry describes one T cell receptor beta chain. The data belong to a study of cytomegalovirus exposure and HLA in healthy donors. The germline gives CDR1 SNHLY, CDR2 FYNNEI. This CDR3 has 13 amino acids. Deletions cut 6 bases from V and 5 bases from J, with 10 bases between. The primer mix had 60 Vbeta and 13 Jbeta primers. Assay: immunoSEQ multiplex PCR; the TCRdb copy retains only in-frame clones and omits some. Among some 96,000 clones listed, 55% to 75% were seen once. The receptor comes from a man aged 55-75 years in good health and CMV-seronegative. The rearrangement joins TRBV2 to TRBJ1-4; a possible D gene is TRBD1 (5 bases). The sample was PBMCs. The CDR3 protein is CASREGINEKLFF. The CDR3 nucleotides are TGTGCCAGCAGGGAGGGGATAAATGAAAAACTGTTTTTT.